The sequence of this T cell receptor (beta chain) was determined in a study of blood T cell repertoires in COVID-19. Study-wide background: There were acute and convalescent COVID-19 samples, and they came from the United States, Italy and Spain. Nucleic acid was either cDNA or gDNA, and it came from T cells, B-cell-depleted T cells, or PBMCs.

Source study methods: The authors estimated nucleated cell counts from reference gene primer amplification. Assay: immunoSEQ multiplex PCR; the TCRdb copy retains only in-frame clones and omits some. V and J calls and clone size are given by that table; D and trimming were obtained from the DNA. The sample consists of roughly 100,000 clones, nearly 90% of them appearing once. This CDR3 spans 15 amino acids. Germline-derived CDR1 and CDR2 are SGHDT and YYEEEE. Germline trimming cut 5 bases from V and 3 bases from J; bases unmatched to any gene: 4. This receptor was taken from a man in his fifties in a cohort sampled during active COVID-19. J is TRBJ2-7 and V is TRBV5-6; 14 bases are shared with TRBD2. Material for sequencing was peripheral blood. The CDR3: CASRGLAGASYEQYF. In DNA form, the CDR3 reads TGTGCCAGCAGGGGACTAGCGGGGGCTAGCTACGAGCAGTACTTC.